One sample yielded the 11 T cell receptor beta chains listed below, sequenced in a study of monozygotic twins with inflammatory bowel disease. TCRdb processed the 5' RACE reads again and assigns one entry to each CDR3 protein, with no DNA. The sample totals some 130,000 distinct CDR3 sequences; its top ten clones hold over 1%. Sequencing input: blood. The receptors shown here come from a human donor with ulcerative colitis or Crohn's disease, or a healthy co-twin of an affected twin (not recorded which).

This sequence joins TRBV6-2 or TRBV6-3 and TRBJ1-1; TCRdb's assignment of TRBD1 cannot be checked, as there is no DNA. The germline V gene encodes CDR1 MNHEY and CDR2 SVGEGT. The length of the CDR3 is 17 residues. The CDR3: CASSYFALTQGATEAFF.

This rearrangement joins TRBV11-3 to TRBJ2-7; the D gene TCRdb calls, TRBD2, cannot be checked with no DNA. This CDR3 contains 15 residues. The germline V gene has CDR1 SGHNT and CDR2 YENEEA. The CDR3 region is CASSPTSGTSYEQYF.

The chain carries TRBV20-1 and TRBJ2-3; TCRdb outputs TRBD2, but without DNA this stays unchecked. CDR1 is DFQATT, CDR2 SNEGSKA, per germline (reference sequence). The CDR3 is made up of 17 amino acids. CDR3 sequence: CSASNLASGGGTDTQYF.

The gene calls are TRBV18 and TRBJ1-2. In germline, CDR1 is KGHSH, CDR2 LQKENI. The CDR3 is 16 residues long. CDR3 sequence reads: CASSPSDKPHTDGYTF.

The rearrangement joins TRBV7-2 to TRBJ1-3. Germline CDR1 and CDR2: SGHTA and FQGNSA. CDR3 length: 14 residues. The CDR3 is CASSLAGSGDTIYF. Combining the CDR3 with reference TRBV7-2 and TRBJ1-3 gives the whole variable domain GAGVSQSPSNKVTEKGKDVELRCDPISGHTALYWYRQSLGQGLEFLIYFQGNSAPDKSGLPSDRFSAERTGGSVSTLTIQRTQQEDSAVYLCASSLAGSGDTIYFGEGSWLTVV.

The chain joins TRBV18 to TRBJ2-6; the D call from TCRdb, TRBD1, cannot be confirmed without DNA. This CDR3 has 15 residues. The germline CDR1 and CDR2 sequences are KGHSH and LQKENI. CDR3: CASSLTGTGANVLTF.

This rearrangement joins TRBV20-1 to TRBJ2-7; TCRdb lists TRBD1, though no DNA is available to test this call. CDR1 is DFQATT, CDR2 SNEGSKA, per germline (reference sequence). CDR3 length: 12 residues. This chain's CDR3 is CSARVWSQGEYF.

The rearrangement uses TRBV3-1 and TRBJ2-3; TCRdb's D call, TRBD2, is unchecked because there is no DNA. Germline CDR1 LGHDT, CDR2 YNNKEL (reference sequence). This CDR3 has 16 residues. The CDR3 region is CASSQDLAGGPQTQYF.

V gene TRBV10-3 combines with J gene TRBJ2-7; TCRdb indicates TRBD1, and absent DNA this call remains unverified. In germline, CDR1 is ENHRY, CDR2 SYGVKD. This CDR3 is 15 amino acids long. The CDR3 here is CAISVTGANAYEQYF.

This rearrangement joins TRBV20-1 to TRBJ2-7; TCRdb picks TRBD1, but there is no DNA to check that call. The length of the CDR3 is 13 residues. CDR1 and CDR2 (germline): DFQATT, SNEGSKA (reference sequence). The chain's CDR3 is CSARGTGVAEQYF.

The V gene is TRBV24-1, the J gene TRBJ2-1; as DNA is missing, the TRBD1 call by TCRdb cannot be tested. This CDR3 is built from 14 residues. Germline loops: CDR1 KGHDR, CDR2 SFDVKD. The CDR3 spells CATSQRTGRNEQFF.